The rows below give T cell receptor beta chains drawn from one sample of a study of tumor-infiltrating lymphocytes in primary liver carcinoma. A single record per CDR3 protein comes from TCRdb applying MiXCR to the multiplex PCR reads. The table lists 150,000 to 200,000 distinct CDR3 sequences, around four fifths of them singletons. Sample: tumor tissue from primary liver carcinoma. These receptors were collected from a man aged 40-50 years with primary liver carcinoma and hepatitis B virus infection. Each CDR3 is given with its conserved first and last residue. Fields, in order: clone size, J gene, V gene, D gene, CDR3 protein, CDR3 DNA. A D gene is named only where the DNA matches it firmly. Not every row has a clone size; where given, it reads once, few, many or a size class.

size: .; J: TRBJ1-2; V: TRBV4-1; D: TRBD1; CDR3: CASSRTGGGYGYIF; DNA: TGCGCCAGCAGCAGGACAGGGGGTGGCTATGGCTACATCTTC
size: .; J: TRBJ1-5; V: TRBV6-1; D: TRBD1; CDR3: CPSMRTGGNQPQHF; DNA: TGTCCCAGCATGAGGACAGGGGGCAATCAGCCCCAACATTTT
size: few; J: TRBJ1-4; V: TRBV4-1; D: TRBD1; CDR3: CASSQAAGQDATNEILFF; DNA: TGCGCCAGCAGCCAAGCGGCGGGACAGGATGCAACTAATGAAATACTGTTTTTT
size: once; J: TRBJ2-7; V: TRBV2; D: TRBD2; CDR3: CASRGRAGGSYEQYF; DNA: TGTGCCAGCAGAGGAAGGGCGGGAGGGTCATACGAGCAGTACTTC
size: .; J: TRBJ2-1; V: TRBV6-2/TRBV6-3; D: .; CDR3: CASIHGGGGSFNEQLF; DNA: TGTGCCAGCATCCACGGAGGAGGGGGGTCCTTCAATGAGCAGTTGTTC
size: .; J: TRBJ2-7; V: TRBV11-2; D: TRBD2; CDR3: CAISLAGGRYKQYF; DNA: TGTGCCATTAGCTTAGCAGGCGGGAGATACAAGCAGTACTTC
size: .; J: TRBJ2-5; V: TRBV11-2; D: .; CDR3: CASRFSWGQETQYF; DNA: TGTGCCAGCAGGTTCAGCTGGGGACAAGAGACCCAGTATTTC
size: .; J: TRBJ1-4; V: TRBV29-1; D: .; CDR3: CSAQKGSMNEKLFF; DNA: TGCAGCGCCCAAAAAGGGAGCATGAATGAAAAACTGTTTTTT
size: many; J: TRBJ2-3; V: TRBV5-1; D: .; CDR3: CASDRGGGSTDTQYF; DNA: TGCGCCAGCGACAGGGGCGGGGGAAGCACAGATACGCAGTATTTT
size: .; J: TRBJ2-3; V: TRBV5-1; D: TRBD1; CDR3: CASRVSGGGPVLPSTDTQYF; DNA: TGCGCCAGCAGAGTTTCAGGGGGCGGCCCTGTGCTGCCTAGCACAGATACGCAGTATTTT
size: .; J: TRBJ2-1; V: TRBV5-4; D: TRBD2; CDR3: CASSPLAGGPNKQFF; DNA: TGTGCCAGCAGCCCTCTAGCGGGAGGGCCCAATAAGCAGTTCTTC
size: .; J: TRBJ2-4; V: TRBV29-1; D: .; CDR3: CSVIHARDIQYF; DNA: TGCAGTGTAATTCACGCGCGGGACATTCAGTACTTC
size: .; J: TRBJ2-7; V: TRBV11-1; D: TRBD1; CDR3: CARSSDPGQASYEQYF; DNA: TGTGCCAGAAGCTCTGATCCGGGACAGGCTTCCTACGAGCAGTACTTC
size: .; J: TRBJ2-3; V: TRBV29-1; D: .; CDR3: CCLETPGDTQYF; DNA: TGCTGCCTTGAGACTCCAGGAGATACACAGTATTTT
size: .; J: TRBJ2-2; V: TRBV5-1; D: TRBD2; CDR3: CASSFVGGPAGELFF; DNA: TGCGCCAGCAGCTTCGTGGGAGGGCCCGCGGGGGAGCTGTTTTTT
size: .; J: TRBJ2-2; V: TRBV4-2; D: .; CDR3: CASNPKRSTGELFF; DNA: TGTGCCAGCAACCCGAAACGTTCCACCGGGGAGCTGTTTTTT
size: .; J: TRBJ2-3; V: TRBV10-2; D: .; CDR3: CAISHTSGRTYF; DNA: TGCGCCATCAGCCACACTAGTGGGAGAACGTATTTT
size: .; J: TRBJ2-7; V: TRBV6-2/TRBV6-3; D: .; CDR3: CASNYSVWGLGEQYF; DNA: TGTGCCAGCAATTACTCAGTTTGGGGCCTCGGCGAGCAGTACTTC
size: .; J: TRBJ2-5; V: TRBV5-4; D: .; CDR3: CASSLNREGLETQYF; DNA: TGTGCCAGCAGCTTGAACAGGGAGGGCCTAGAGACCCAGTACTTC
size: .; J: TRBJ2-1; V: TRBV2; D: TRBD1; CDR3: CASSGTGTNEQFF; DNA: TGTGCCAGCAGCGGGACAGGGACCAATGAGCAGTTCTTC
size: .; J: TRBJ2-4; V: TRBV12-3/TRBV12-4; D: .; CDR3: CANTEGATRNIQYF; DNA: TGTGCCAATACGGAGGGGGCAACCCGTAACATTCAGTACTTC
size: .; J: TRBJ2-1; V: TRBV28; D: TRBD2; CDR3: CASIPADRGGYNEQFF; DNA: TGTGCCAGCATCCCCGCTGATCGGGGGGGCTACAATGAGCAGTTCTTC
size: .; J: TRBJ1-6; V: TRBV12-3/TRBV12-4; D: .; CDR3: CGSSLQGTDSPLHF; DNA: TGTGGCAGCAGTTTACAGGGTACCGATTCACCCCTCCACTTT
size: .; J: TRBJ2-7; V: TRBV5-6; D: TRBD2; CDR3: CPSSFPGLVYEQYF; DNA: TGTCCCAGCAGCTTCCCGGGACTAGTATACGAGCAGTACTTC
size: many; J: TRBJ2-5; V: TRBV5-4; D: .; CDR3: CASSVGTFQETQYF; DNA: TGTGCCAGCAGCGTCGGGACTTTTCAAGAGACCCAGTACTTC
size: .; J: TRBJ2-7; V: TRBV7-8; D: TRBD1; CDR3: CASSRNMGQDNEQYF; DNA: TGTGCCAGCAGCCGAAATATGGGACAGGACAACGAGCAGTACTTC
size: .; J: TRBJ2-7; V: TRBV4-1; D: TRBD2; CDR3: CASNHGTSGRIPLSYEQYF; DNA: TGCGCCAGCAACCACGGGACTAGCGGGAGGATCCCCCTCTCCTATGAGCAGTACTTC
size: .; J: TRBJ2-7; V: TRBV7-8; D: .; CDR3: CASRVIAGSREQYF; DNA: TGTGCCAGCAGGGTAATCGCGGGGAGCCGGGAGCAGTACTTC
size: .; J: TRBJ2-1; V: TRBV4-1; D: TRBD2; CDR3: CASSPELAGAYNKQFF; DNA: TGCGCCAGCAGCCCCGAACTAGCGGGAGCTTACAATAAGCAGTTCTTT
size: .; J: TRBJ2-6; V: TRBV11-2; D: .; CDR3: CATQQPHSGANVLTF; DNA: TGTGCCACCCAGCAGCCGCACTCTGGGGCCAATGTCCTGACTTTC
size: .; J: TRBJ2-2; V: TRBV7-9; D: .; CDR3: CASSAWTRMAGELFF; DNA: TGTGCCAGCAGCGCTTGGACTCGGATGGCAGGGGAGTTGTTTTTT
size: .; J: TRBJ1-4; V: TRBV11-2; D: .; CDR3: CASSLDHGGLRMFF; DNA: TGTGCCAGTAGCTTAGATCATGGGGGGCTCAGGATGTTTTTT
size: .; J: TRBJ2-3; V: TRBV4-3; D: TRBD2; CDR3: CASSQDLPSGTSGRADMQYF; DNA: TGCGCCAGCAGCCAAGATCTTCCTTCCGGGACTAGCGGGAGAGCAGATATGCAATATTTT
size: .; J: TRBJ2-1; V: TRBV20-1; D: TRBD2; CDR3: CSARPAGTYNEQFF; DNA: TGCAGTGCCCGGCCAGCGGGGACCTACAATGAGCAGTTCTTC
size: once; J: TRBJ2-2; V: TRBV11-3; D: TRBD2; CDR3: CASSPGLAGYTGVLFF; DNA: TGTGCCAGCAGCCCTGGACTAGCGGGTTACACCGGGGTGCTGTTTTTT
size: .; J: TRBJ1-1; V: TRBV12-3/TRBV12-4; D: .; CDR3: CACRIRINTVAFF; DNA: TGTGCCTGCAGGATTCGAATTAACACTGTAGCTTTCTTT
size: .; J: TRBJ1-1; V: TRBV29-1; D: .; CDR3: CSVDQGWGINTEDVF; DNA: TGCAGCGTTGACCAGGGTTGGGGAATCAACACTGAAGATGTCTTT
size: .; J: TRBJ2-1; V: TRBV6-5; D: .; CDR3: CANSPRTGGEQFF; DNA: TGTGCCAACAGTCCCCGTACTGGGGGTGAGCAGTTCTTC
size: .; J: TRBJ2-1; V: TRBV28; D: .; CDR3: CASNSSTVNEQFF; DNA: TGTGCCAGCAATTCGTCGACCGTGAATGAGCAGTTCTTC
size: .; J: TRBJ1-1; V: TRBV5-6; D: .; CDR3: CANSLGRTGAPEALF; DNA: TGTGCCAACAGCTTGGGGAGGACGGGGGCCCCTGAAGCTTTATTT
size: .; J: TRBJ1-1; V: TRBV12-3/TRBV12-4; D: TRBD1; CDR3: CASSRAGQGLNSEAFF; DNA: TGTGCCAGCAGCCGAGCGGGACAGGGTTTAAACAGTGAAGCTTTCTTT
size: .; J: TRBJ1-5; V: TRBV30; D: .; CDR3: CAWSVRVGGKAVSQNF; DNA: TGTGCCTGGAGTGTACGAGTGGGGGGAAAGGCGGTTTCCCAGAATTTT
size: once; J: TRBJ1-5; V: TRBV5-5; D: .; CDR3: CASSFSDTGGQSQHF; DNA: TGTGCCAGCAGCTTTTCTGATACAGGAGGGCAGTCCCAGCATTTT
size: .; J: TRBJ1-4; V: TRBV11-2; D: .; CDR3: CVSSFDLGGLSLFF; DNA: TGTGTCAGCAGCTTTGATCTTGGGGGGCTCAGCCTGTTTTTT
size: .; J: TRBJ2-2; V: TRBV29-1; D: TRBD2; CDR3: CSVGTSTANTGELFF; DNA: TGTAGCGTTGGGACTAGCACGGCGAACACCGGGGAACTGTTTTTT
size: .; J: TRBJ2-4; V: TRBV11-1; D: .; CDR3: CASDFPGTGGTKNIQYF; DNA: TGTGCCAGTGATTTTCCCGGGACTGGCGGGACCAAAAACATTCAGTACTTC
size: few; J: TRBJ2-5; V: TRBV28; D: .; CDR3: CANSSGETQYF; DNA: TGTGCCAACAGTTCGGGCGAGACCCAGTACTTC